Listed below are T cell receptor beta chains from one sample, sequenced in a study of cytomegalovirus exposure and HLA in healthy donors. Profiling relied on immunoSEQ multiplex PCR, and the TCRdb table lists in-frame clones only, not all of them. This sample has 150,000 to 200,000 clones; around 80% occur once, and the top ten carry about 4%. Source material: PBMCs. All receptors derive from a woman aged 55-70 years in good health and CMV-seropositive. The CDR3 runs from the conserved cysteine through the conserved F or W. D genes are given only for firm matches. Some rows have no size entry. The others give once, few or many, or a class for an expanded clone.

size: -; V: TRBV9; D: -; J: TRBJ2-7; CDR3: CASSLRSDYEQYF; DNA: TGTGCCAGCAGTCTAAGGAGCGACTACGAGCAGTACTTC
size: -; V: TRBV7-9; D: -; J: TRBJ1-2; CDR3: CASSNPYSNYGYTF; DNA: TGTGCCAGCAGCAACCCCTACAGCAACTATGGCTACACCTTC
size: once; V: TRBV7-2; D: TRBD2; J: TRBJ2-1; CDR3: CASSSSGDNEQFF; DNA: TGTGCCAGCAGCTCTAGCGGGGACAATGAGCAGTTCTTC
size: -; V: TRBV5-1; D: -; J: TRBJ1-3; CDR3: CASSLGAGNTIYF; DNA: TGCGCCAGCAGCTTGGGGGCAGGAAACACCATATATTTT
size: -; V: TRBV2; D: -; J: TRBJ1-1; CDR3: CASSYDSEAFF; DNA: TGTGCCAGCAGTTACGACTCCGAGGCTTTCTTT
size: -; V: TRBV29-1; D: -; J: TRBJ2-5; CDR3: CSVLLAPVQETQYF; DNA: TGCAGCGTTCTCCTTGCGCCGGTCCAAGAGACCCAGTACTTC
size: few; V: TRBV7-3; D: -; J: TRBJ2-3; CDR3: CASSPGLLSTDTQYF; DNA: TGTGCCAGCAGCCCGGGACTTCTTAGCACAGATACGCAGTATTTT
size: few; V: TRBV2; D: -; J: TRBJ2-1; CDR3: CASSAYTGSNEQFF; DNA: TGTGCCAGCAGTGCCTATACAGGGTCTAATGAGCAGTTCTTC
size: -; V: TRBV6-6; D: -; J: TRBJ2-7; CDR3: CASSYTQGGHEQYF; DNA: TGTGCCAGCAGTTACACCCAGGGGGGCCACGAGCAGTACTTC
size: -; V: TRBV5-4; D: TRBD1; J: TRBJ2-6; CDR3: CASSSNRDSLLNVLTF; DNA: TGTGCCAGCAGCAGTAACCGGGACAGCCTCCTCAACGTCCTGACTTTC
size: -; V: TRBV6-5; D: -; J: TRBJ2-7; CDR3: CASSYQQDSLSYEQYF; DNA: TGTGCCAGCAGTTACCAACAGGACAGCCTTTCCTACGAGCAGTACTTC
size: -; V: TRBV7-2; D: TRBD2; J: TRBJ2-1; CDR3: CASSPVVGRGGNEQFF; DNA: TGTGCCAGCAGCCCGGTGGTCGGACGGGGGGGCAATGAGCAGTTCTTC
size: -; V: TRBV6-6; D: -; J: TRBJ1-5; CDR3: CASSPRQNNQPQHF; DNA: TGTGCCAGCAGTCCCCGACAGAACAATCAGCCCCAGCATTTT
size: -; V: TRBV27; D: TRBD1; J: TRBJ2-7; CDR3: CASRRDRVGGEQYF; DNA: TGTGCCAGCAGAAGGGACAGGGTAGGCGGCGAGCAGTACTTC
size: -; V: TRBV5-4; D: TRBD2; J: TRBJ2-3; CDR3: CAHQRGGSTDTQYF; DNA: TGTGCCCATCAGCGCGGGGGGAGCACAGATACGCAGTATTTT
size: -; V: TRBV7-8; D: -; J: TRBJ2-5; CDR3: CASSSKEGGETQYF; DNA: TGTGCCAGCAGCTCGAAGGAGGGTGGGGAGACCCAGTACTTC
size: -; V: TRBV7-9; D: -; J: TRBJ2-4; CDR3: CASSTPRLGVLQYF; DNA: TGTGCCAGCAGCACCCCTCGGCTCGGGGTACTTCAGTACTTC
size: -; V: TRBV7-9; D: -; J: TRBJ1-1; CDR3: CASSLGRFNGRDTEAFF; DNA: TGTGCCAGCAGCTTAGGAAGGTTCAACGGGAGAGACACTGAAGCTTTCTTT
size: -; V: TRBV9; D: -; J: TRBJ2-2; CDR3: CASSPEGGTRYNGELFF; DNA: TGTGCCAGCAGCCCCGAGGGGGGGACGCGATATAACGGGGAGCTGTTTTTT
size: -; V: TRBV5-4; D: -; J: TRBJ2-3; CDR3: CASSLGGSTDTQYF; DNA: TGTGCCAGCAGCTTGGGCGGATCCACAGATACGCAGTATTTT
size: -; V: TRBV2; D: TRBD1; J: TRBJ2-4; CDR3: CASSGPGGNIQYF; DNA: TGTGCCAGCAGTGGCCCAGGGGGAAACATTCAGTACTTC
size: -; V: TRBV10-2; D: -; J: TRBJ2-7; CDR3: CASRDTGGGDEQYF; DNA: TGCGCCAGCAGGGATACAGGGGGAGGGGACGAGCAGTACTTC
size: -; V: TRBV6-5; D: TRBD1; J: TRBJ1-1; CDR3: CASSRTGGTEAFF; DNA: TGTGCCAGCAGCAGGACAGGGGGCACTGAAGCTTTCTTT
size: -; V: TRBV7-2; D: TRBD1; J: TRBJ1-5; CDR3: CASSLGGTGGLNQPQHF; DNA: TGTGCCAGCAGCTTAGGGGGGACAGGGGGCCTCAATCAGCCCCAGCATTTT
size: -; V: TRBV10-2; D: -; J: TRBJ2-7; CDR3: CASSEQGGYEQYF; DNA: TGCGCCAGCAGTGAGCAGGGGGGCTACGAGCAGTACTTC
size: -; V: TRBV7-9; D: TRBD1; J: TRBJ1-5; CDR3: CASSSWGSGGRNQPQHF; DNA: TGTGCCAGCAGCTCTTGGGGGTCAGGGGGCCGCAATCAGCCCCAGCATTTT
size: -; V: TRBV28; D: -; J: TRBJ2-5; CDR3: CASSLRETQYF; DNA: TGTGCCAGCAGTTTACGAGAGACCCAGTACTTC
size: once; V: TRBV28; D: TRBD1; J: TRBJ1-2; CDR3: CASSLGLGDRNYGYTF; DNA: TGTGCCAGCAGTTTGGGCCTAGGGGACAGGAACTATGGCTACACCTTC
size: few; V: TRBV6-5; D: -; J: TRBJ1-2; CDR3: CASSGGENYGYTF; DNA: TGTGCTTCAAGCGGGGGCGAGAACTATGGCTACACCTTC